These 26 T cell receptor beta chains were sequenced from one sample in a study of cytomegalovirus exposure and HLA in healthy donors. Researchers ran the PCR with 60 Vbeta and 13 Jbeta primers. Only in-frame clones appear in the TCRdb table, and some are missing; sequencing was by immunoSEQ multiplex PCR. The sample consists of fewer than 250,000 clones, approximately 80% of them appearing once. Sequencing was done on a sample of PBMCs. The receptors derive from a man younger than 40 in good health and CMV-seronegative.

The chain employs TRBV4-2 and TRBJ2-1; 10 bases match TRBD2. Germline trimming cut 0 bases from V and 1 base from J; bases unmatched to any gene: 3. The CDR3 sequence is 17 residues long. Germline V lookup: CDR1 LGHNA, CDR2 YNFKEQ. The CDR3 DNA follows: TGTGCCAGCAGCCAAGAACTAGCGGGGTGGTCCTACAATGAGCAGTTCTTC. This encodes CASSQELAGWSYNEQFF.

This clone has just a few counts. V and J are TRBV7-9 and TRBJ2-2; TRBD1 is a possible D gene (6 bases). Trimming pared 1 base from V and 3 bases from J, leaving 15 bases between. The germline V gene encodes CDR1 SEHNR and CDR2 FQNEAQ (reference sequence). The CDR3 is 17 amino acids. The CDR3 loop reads CASSLVVLDSHTGELFF. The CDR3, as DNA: TGTGCCAGCAGCTTAGTGGTTTTGGACAGCCACACCGGGGAGCTGTTTTTT.

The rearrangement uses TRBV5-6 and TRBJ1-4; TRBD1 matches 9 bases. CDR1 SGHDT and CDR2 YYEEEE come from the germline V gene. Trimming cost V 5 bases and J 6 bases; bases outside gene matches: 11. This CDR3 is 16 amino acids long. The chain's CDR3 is CASSFKLGQGYEKLFF. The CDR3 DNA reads TGTGCCAGCAGTTTTAAGCTGGGACAGGGCTATGAAAAACTGTTTTTT.

In DNA form, the CDR3 reads TGTGCCAGCAGTTACCACGACAGGGGAGGGACCGGGGAGCTGTTTTTT. Translating gives CASSYHDRGGTGELFF. The chain couples TRBV6-5 to TRBJ2-2; possible D gene TRBD1, 8 bases. CDR1 MNHEY and CDR2 SVGAGI come from the germline V gene. The CDR3 totals 16 residues. Trimming stripped 2 bases from V and 5 bases from J, with 15 bases between.

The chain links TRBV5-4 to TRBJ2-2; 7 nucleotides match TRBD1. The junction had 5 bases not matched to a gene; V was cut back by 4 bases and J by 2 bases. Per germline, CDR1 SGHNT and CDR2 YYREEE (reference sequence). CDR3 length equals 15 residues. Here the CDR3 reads CASSPDRANTGELFF. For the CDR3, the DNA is TGTGCCAGCAGCCCCGACAGGGCAAACACCGGGGAGCTGTTTTTT. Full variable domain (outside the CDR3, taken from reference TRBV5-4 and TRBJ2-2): ETGVTQSPTHLIKTRGQQVTLRCSSQSGHNTVSWYQQALGQGPQFIFQYYREEENGRGNFPPRFSGLQFPNYSSELNVNALELDDSALYLCASSPDRANTGELFFGEGSRLTVL.

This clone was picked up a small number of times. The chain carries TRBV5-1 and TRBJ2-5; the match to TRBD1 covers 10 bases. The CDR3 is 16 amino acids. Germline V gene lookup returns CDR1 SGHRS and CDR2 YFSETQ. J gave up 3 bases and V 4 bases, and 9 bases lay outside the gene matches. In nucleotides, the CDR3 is TGCGCCAGCAGCCTACCCTGGGACAGGGGAGAAGAGACCCAGTACTTC. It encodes CASSLPWDRGEETQYF.

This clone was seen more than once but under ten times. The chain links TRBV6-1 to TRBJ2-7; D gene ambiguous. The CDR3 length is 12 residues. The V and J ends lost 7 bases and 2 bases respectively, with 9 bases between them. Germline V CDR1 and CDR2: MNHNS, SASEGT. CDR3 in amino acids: CASKMATYEQYF. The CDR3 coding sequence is TGTGCCAGCAAGATGGCCACCTACGAGCAGTACTTC.

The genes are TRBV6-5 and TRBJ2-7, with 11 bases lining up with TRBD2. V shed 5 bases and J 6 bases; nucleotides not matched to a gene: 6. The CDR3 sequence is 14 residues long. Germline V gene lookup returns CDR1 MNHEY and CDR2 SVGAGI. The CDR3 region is CASSMTSGDLEQYF. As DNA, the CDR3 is TGTGCCAGCAGTATGACTAGCGGGGATCTCGAGCAGTACTTC.

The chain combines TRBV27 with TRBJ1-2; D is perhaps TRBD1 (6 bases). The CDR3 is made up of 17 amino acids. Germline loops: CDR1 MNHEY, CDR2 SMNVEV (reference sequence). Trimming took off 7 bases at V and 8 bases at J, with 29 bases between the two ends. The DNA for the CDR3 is TGTGCCAGCAAGCTCCGGGACATCAATCAGCACGGGGAAGGCTACACCTTC. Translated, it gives CASKLRDINQHGEGYTF.

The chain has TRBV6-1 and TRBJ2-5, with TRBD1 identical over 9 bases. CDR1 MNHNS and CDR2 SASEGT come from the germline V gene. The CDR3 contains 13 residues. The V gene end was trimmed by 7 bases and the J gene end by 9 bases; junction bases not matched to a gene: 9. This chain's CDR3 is CASKSGTGLAQYF. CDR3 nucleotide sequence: TGTGCCAGCAAGTCCGGGACAGGGTTGGCCCAGTACTTC.

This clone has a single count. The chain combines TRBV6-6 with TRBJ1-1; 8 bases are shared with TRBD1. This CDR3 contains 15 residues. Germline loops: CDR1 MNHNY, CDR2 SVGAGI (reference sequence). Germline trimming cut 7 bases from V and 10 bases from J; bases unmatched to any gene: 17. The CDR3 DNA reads TGTGCCAGCAACCGAGGGACAGGTTCATCTAATAGAGCTTTCTTT. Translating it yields CASNRGTGSSNRAFF.

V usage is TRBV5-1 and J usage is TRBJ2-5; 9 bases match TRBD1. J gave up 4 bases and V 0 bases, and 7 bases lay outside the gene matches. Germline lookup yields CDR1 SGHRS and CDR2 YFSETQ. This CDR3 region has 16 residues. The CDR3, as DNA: TGCGCCAGCAGCTTGGGGGGGACAGGGAAAGGAGAGACCCAGTACTTC. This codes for CASSLGGTGKGETQYF.

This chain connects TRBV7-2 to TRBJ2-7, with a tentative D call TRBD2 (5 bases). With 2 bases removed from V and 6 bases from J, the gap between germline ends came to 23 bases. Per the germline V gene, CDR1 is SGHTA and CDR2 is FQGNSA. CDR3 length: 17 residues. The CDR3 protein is CASSLSGGRLARGEQYF. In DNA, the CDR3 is TGTGCCAGCAGCTTAAGCGGAGGACGCCTAGCTCGTGGCGAGCAGTACTTC.

CDR3 nucleotides: TGTGCCAGCAGTGAATACAGGTCTGGGGCCAACGTCCTGACTTTC. Its translation is CASSEYRSGANVLTF. The chain couples TRBV6-1 to TRBJ2-6, with a weak D call TRBD1 (5 bases). The CDR3 covers 15 residues. V dropped 2 bases and J dropped 1 base, with 6 bases sitting between them. In germline, CDR1 is MNHNS, CDR2 SASEGT.

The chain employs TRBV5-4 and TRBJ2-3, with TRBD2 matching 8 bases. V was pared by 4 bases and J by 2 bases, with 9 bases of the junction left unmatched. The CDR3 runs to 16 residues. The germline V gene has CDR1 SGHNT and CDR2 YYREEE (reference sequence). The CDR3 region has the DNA TGTGCCAGCAGCCCATTAGCGGGGTCCTTCACAGATACGCAGTATTTT. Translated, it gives CASSPLAGSFTDTQYF.

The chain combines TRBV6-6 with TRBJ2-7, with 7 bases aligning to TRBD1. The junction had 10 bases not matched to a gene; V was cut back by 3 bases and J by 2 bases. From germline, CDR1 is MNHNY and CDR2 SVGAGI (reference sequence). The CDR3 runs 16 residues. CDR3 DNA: TGTGCCAGCAGTTATCCCCAACAGGGGATAACCTACGAGCAGTACTTC. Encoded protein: CASSYPQQGITYEQYF.

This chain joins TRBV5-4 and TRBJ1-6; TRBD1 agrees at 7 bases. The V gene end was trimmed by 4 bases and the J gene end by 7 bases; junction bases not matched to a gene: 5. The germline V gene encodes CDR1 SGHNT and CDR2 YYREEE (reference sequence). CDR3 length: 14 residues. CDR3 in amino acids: CASSAGTVNSPLHF. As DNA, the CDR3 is TGTGCCAGCAGCGCAGGGACAGTCAATTCACCCCTCCACTTT.

This CDR3 reads CASSEGKGGGAKNIQYF. For the CDR3, the DNA is TGTGCCAGCAGTGAGGGGAAGGGCGGGGGGGCCAAAAACATTCAGTACTTC. This rearrangement joins TRBV6-4 to TRBJ2-4; 8 nucleotides agree with TRBD2. The CDR3 is made up of 17 amino acids. Germline CDR1 MRHNA, CDR2 SNTAGT. Trimming took 3 bases from V and 1 from J; bases not matched to a gene: 8.

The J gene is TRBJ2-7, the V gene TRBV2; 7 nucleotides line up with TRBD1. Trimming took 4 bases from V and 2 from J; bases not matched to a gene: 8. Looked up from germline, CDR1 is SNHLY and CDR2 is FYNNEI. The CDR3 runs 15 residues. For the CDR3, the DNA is TGTGCCAGCAGTGGACAGGGAAGAAGTCCCTACGAGCAGTACTTC. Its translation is CASSGQGRSPYEQYF.

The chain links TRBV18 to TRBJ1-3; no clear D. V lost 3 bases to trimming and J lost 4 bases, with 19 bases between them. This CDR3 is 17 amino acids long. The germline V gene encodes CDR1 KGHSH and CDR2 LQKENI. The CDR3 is CASSPDPGRAYGNTIYF. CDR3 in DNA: TGTGCCAGCTCACCTGACCCGGGGAGAGCTTACGGAAACACCATATATTTT.

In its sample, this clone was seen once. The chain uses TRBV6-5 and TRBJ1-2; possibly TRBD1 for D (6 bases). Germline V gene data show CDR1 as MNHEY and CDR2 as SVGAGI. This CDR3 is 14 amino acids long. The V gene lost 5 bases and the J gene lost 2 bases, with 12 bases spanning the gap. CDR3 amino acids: CASSEGQGNYGYTF. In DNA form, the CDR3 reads TGTGCCAGCAGTGAAGGGCAGGGGAACTATGGCTACACCTTC.

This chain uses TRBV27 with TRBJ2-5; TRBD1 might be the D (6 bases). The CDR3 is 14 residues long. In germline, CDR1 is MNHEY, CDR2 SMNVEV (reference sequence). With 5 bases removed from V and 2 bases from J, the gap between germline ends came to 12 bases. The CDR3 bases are TGTGCCAGCAGTGACACAGGGATGCAAGAGACCCAGTACTTC. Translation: CASSDTGMQETQYF.

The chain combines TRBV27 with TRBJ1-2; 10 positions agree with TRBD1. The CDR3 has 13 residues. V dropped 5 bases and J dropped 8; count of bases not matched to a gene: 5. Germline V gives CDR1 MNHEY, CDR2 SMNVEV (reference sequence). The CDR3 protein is CASSGGTGAGYTF. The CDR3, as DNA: TGTGCCAGCAGTGGTGGGACAGGGGCCGGCTACACCTTC.

CDR3 sequence: CASLGGEQFF. The DNA of the CDR3 is TGTGCCAGCCTGGGGGGTGAGCAGTTCTTC. This sequence joins TRBV11-2 and TRBJ2-1; D perhaps matches TRBD2 (6 bases). CDR1 is SGHAT, CDR2 FQNNGV, per germline. The length of the CDR3 is 10 residues. Between the trimmed V and J ends, which lost 8 bases and 9 bases, there was a span of 8 bases.

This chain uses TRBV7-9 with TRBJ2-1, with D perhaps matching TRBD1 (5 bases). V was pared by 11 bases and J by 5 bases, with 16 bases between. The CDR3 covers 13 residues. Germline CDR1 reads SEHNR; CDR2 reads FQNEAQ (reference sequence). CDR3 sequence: CALQGNSNNEQFF. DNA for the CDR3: TGTGCCCTCCAGGGAAATTCTAACAATGAGCAGTTCTTC.

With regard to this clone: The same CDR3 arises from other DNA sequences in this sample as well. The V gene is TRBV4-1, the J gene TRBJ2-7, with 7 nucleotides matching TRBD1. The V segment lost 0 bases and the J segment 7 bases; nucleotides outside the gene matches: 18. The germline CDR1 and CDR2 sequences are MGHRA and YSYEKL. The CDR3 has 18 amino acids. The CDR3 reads CASSQDSPPGTVLREQYF. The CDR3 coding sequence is TGCGCCAGCAGCCAAGATTCCCCCCCGGGGACAGTTCTAAGGGAGCAGTACTTC.